The clone carrying this TCR beta chain was observed a single time. TCRdb's copy holds only in-frame clones and misses some; the assay was immunoSEQ multiplex PCR. The data contain around 65,000 clones, approximately 86% of them singletons. This entry belongs to a study of blood T cell repertoires in COVID-19. Whole-study context: The study drew acute and convalescent COVID-19 samples from the United States, Italy and Spain. Sources were T cells, B-cell-depleted T cells, or PBMCs; the material itself was cDNA or gDNA.

V trimming: 0 bases; J trimming: 6 bases; junction bases outside the gene matches: 8. This CDR3 is built from 15 residues. Germline V CDR1 and CDR2: SGDLS, YYNGEE. This receptor was taken from a human donor in a cohort sampled during active COVID-19. The rearrangement links TRBV9 to TRBJ2-7; 8 nucleotides align to TRBD2. Sequencing was performed on peripheral blood. The CDR3 coding sequence is TGTGCCAGCAGCGTAGAATCGGGAGGGCCCGGCGAGCAGTACTTC. Protein sequence: CASSVESGGPGEQYF.